The 11 T cell receptor beta chains below come from one sample, sequenced in a study of STAT3 mutations in large granular lymphocyte leukemia. Study results and limitations: Every T-LGLL patient had at least one immunodominant TCRbeta clonotype.

Sequencing was performed with immunoSEQ multiplex PCR; in TCRdb, only in-frame clones are kept and a portion is missing. The data show approximately 29,000 clones, about 86% seen once. These receptors have no identified antigens. Sequenced material: peripheral blood mononuclear cells. These receptors originate from a man in his sixties with T-cell large granular lymphocyte leukemia. Some clones in this sample may be carry-over from other donors' samples.

V gene TRBV6-6 combines with J gene TRBJ1-5; 10 nucleotides align to TRBD1. Per germline, CDR1 MNHNY and CDR2 SVGAGI (reference sequence). V was pared by 6 bases and J by 7 bases, with 6 bases of the junction left unmatched. The length of the CDR3 is 14 residues. CDR3 amino acids: CASRSGTGEQPQHF. The CDR3 DNA reads as TGTGCCAGCAGAAGTGGGACAGGGGAACAGCCCCAGCATTTT.

The CDR3 sequence: CASSLRELFAEQFF. DNA for the CDR3: TGTGCCAGCAGCTTACGGGAGCTCTTTGCTGAGCAGTTCTTC. The rearrangement links TRBV7-8 to TRBJ2-1, with D tentatively TRBD2 (6 bases). Trimming shortened V by 2 bases and J by 9 bases, and 14 bases separated the two germline ends. The CDR3 has 14 residues. Germline-derived CDR1 and CDR2 are SGHVS and FQNEAQ.

The chain is built from TRBV7-2 and TRBJ2-7; D may be TRBD2 (6 bases). Germline loops: CDR1 SGHTA, CDR2 FQGNSA. Trimming took 5 bases from V and 3 from J, leaving 14 bases between them. This CDR3 region has 14 residues. CDR3 residues: CASSPGLSGYEQYF. For the CDR3, the DNA is TGTGCCAGCAGCCCCGGACTATCGGGCTACGAGCAGTACTTC.

Only one count was recorded for this clone. The V call is TRBV4-3, the J call TRBJ2-1; 7 bases align to TRBD2. The CDR3 consists of 15 residues. V shed 1 base, J shed 10 bases, and the junction held 10 bases outside the gene matches. Germline V lookup: CDR1 LGHNA, CDR2 YSLEER. The CDR3 DNA reads TGCGCCAGCAGCCAAGGGCAGACCTCGGGACTAGAGCAGTTCTTC. As protein: CASSQGQTSGLEQFF.

The chain employs TRBV7-6 and TRBJ2-7; no clear D gene. CDR1 is SGHVS and CDR2 is FNYEAQ in the germline V gene. Trimming cost V 7 bases and J 0 bases, with 10 bases left between them. The CDR3 totals 13 residues. The CDR3 loop reads CASTPPSSYEQYF. CDR3 nucleotide sequence: TGTGCCAGCACCCCCCCGAGCTCCTACGAGCAGTACTTC.

This chain links TRBV30 with TRBJ1-2, with 9 bases matching TRBD1. The V segment lost 8 bases and the J segment 0 bases; nucleotides outside the gene matches: 10. The CDR3 totals 15 residues. From germline, CDR1 is GTSNPN and CDR2 SVGIG (reference sequence). CDR3 in DNA: TGTGCCCTATCCCGGGACAGGGCCCCTAACTATGGCTACACCTTC. Its translation is CALSRDRAPNYGYTF.

The J gene is TRBJ2-2, the V gene TRBV6-1; TRBD1 agrees at 7 bases. This CDR3 contains 14 residues. From germline, CDR1 is MNHNS and CDR2 SASEGT. The ends lost 7 bases at V and 6 bases at J; junction bases unmatched: 8. CDR3 region: CASNPTGLPGELFF. In DNA, the CDR3 is TGTGCCAGCAACCCGACAGGGCTCCCCGGGGAGCTGTTTTTT.

The chain is built from TRBV18 and TRBJ2-1; a possible D gene is TRBD2 (5 bases). CDR3 length: 15 amino acids. V was cut by 3 bases and J by 0 bases, with 9 bases left in between. CDR1 is KGHSH and CDR2 is LQKENI in the germline V gene. CDR3 sequence: CASSPMGSSYNEQFF. The DNA for the CDR3 is TGTGCCAGCTCACCGATGGGGAGCTCCTACAATGAGCAGTTCTTC.

The V gene is TRBV10-3, the J gene TRBJ2-7; TRBD2 might be the D (6 bases). CDR3 length: 13 amino acids. The V and J ends lost 8 bases and 2 bases respectively, with 13 bases between them. Germline V gene data show CDR1 as ENHRY and CDR2 as SYGVKD. In DNA, the CDR3 is TGTGCCATCCGGGGACTTGTTACCTACGAGCAGTACTTC. Its protein product is CAIRGLVTYEQYF.

The chain couples TRBV11-2 to TRBJ2-7, with D perhaps TRBD1 (5 bases). V dropped 4 bases and J dropped 2 bases, with 12 bases sitting between them. The CDR3 is 14 residues long. The germline CDR1 and CDR2 sequences are SGHAT and FQNNGV. In nucleotides, the CDR3 is TGTGCCAGCAGCTCACCCCGACAGACCTACGAGCAGTACTTC. Its protein is CASSSPRQTYEQYF.

The rearrangement joins TRBV6-5 to TRBJ2-7; 9 bases agree with TRBD2. This CDR3 comprises 15 residues. J gave up 3 bases and V 5 bases, and 8 bases lay outside the gene matches. Germline V gene lookup returns CDR1 MNHEY and CDR2 SVGAGI. The CDR3 sequence is CASSVGLALLYEQYF. CDR3 nucleotides: TGTGCCAGCAGTGTAGGACTAGCGCTCCTCTACGAGCAGTACTTC.